One and the same sample provided the 29 T cell receptor beta chains below, sequenced in a study of blood T cell repertoires in COVID-19. The data were produced by immunoSEQ multiplex PCR, yet TCRdb's version contains in-frame clones alone and is incomplete. Of 55,000 to 85,000 clones listed, 79% are singletons. Specimen: peripheral blood. The source is a man in his 60s with active or convalescent COVID-19.

The chain carries TRBV29-1 and TRBJ1-5; 12 positions agree with TRBD1. Losses at the gene ends were 5 bases for V and 1 base for J; bases not matched to a gene: 6. CDR3 length equals 16 residues. Germline loops: CDR1 SQVTM, CDR2 ANQGSEA. CDR3 residues: CSVSGTGGMSNQPQHF. For the CDR3, the DNA is TGCAGCGTTTCCGGGACAGGGGGCATGAGCAATCAGCCCCAGCATTTT.

The chain uses TRBV2 and TRBJ1-2; no reliable D call. Trimming removed 7 bases from V and 5 bases from J, with 11 bases in between. The germline V gene encodes CDR1 SNHLY and CDR2 FYNNEI. This CDR3 contains 12 residues. The CDR3 protein is CASNRRGYGYTF. CDR3 bases: TGTGCCAGCAATAGGCGGGGTTATGGCTACACCTTC. Variable domain in full (rest from reference TRBV2 and TRBJ1-2): EPEVTQTPSHQVTQMGQEVILRCVPISNHLYFYWYRQILGQKVEFLVSFYNNEISEKSEIFDDQFSVERPDGSNFTLKIRSTKLEDSAMYFCASNRRGYGYTFGSGTRLTVV.

The rearrangement uses TRBV28 and TRBJ1-2; possibly TRBD1 for D (5 bases). Per the germline V gene, CDR1 is MDHEN and CDR2 is SYDVKM. V was pared by 6 bases and J by 4 bases, with 9 bases between. The CDR3 has 12 amino acids. CDR3 amino acids: CASSDRTYGYTF. The CDR3 nucleotides read TGTGCCAGCAGCGACAGAACCTATGGCTACACCTTC.

The V and J genes are TRBV9 and TRBJ1-4; D might be TRBD1 (5 bases). The CDR3 is 13 amino acids. CDR1 is SGDLS and CDR2 is YYNGEE in the germline V gene. V was clipped by 2 bases and J by 7 bases, with 9 bases between them. The CDR3 protein is CASSVREGEKLFF. The CDR3, as DNA: TGTGCCAGCAGCGTCAGGGAGGGTGAAAAACTGTTTTTT.

The rearrangement uses TRBV9 and TRBJ1-3, with D maybe TRBD1 (5 bases). CDR1 SGDLS and CDR2 YYNGEE come from the germline V gene. Deletions cut 0 bases from V and 0 bases from J, with 10 bases between. The CDR3 runs 16 residues. The CDR3 sequence is CASSVEPGGSGNTIYF. The CDR3 region has the DNA TGTGCCAGCAGCGTAGAGCCCGGGGGCTCTGGAAACACCATATATTTT.

The CDR3 DNA follows: TGTGCCAGCGTTGGCAGGGGGTCGACAGATACGCAGTATTTT. Encoded protein: CASVGRGSTDTQYF. J is TRBJ2-3 and V is TRBV7-9, with 7 bases identical to TRBD1. Germline CDR1 and CDR2: SEHNR and FQNEAQ (reference sequence). V was clipped by 8 bases and J by 3 bases; unmatched bases: 8. This CDR3 comprises 14 residues.

The chain employs TRBV5-1 and TRBJ2-5; 9 bases are a match to TRBD1. Germline CDR1 and CDR2: SGHRS and YFSETQ. CDR3 length equals 14 residues. After removal of 4 bases from V and 4 bases from J, the junction contained 5 bases not matched to a gene. CDR3 sequence (DNA): TGCGCCAGCAGCGCGGGGACAGGGCGAGAGACCCAGTACTTC. The encoded protein is CASSAGTGRETQYF.

As regards this clone: This sample includes further DNA sequences coding for the same CDR3. The chain employs TRBV7-9 and TRBJ1-5; unclear D gene. The CDR3 is made up of 13 amino acids. Trimming cost V 3 bases and J 5 bases, with 8 bases left between them. Germline CDR1 reads SEHNR; CDR2 reads FQNEAQ (reference sequence). Here the CDR3 reads CASSFGSDQPQHF. Written as DNA, the CDR3 is TGTGCCAGCAGCTTTGGCAGTGATCAGCCCCAGCATTTT.

This clone was seen a few times. This chain connects TRBV7-9 to TRBJ2-7, with a possible D match to TRBD1 (6 bases). Germline-derived CDR1 and CDR2 are SEHNR and FQNEAQ (reference sequence). This CDR3 comprises 12 residues. Trimming removed 5 bases from V and 13 bases from J, with 18 bases in between. Here the CDR3 DNA reads TGTGCCAGCAGCCTGGAAGGGGGTACCTTTTACTTC. Protein sequence: CASSLEGGTFYF. The entire variable domain, with the rest obtained from reference TRBV7-9 and TRBJ2-7, is as follows: DTGVSQNPRHKITKRGQNVTFRCDPISEHNRLYWYRQTLGQGPEFLTYFQNEAQLEKSRLLSDRFSAERPKGSFSTLEIQRTEQGDSAMYLCASSLEGGTFYFGPGTRLTVT.

The chain has TRBV5-1 and TRBJ2-5; possible D gene TRBD1, 6 bases. The ends were cut back, 1 base at V and 2 bases at J, with 12 bases in the middle. This CDR3 contains 15 residues. Germline V gene sequence: CDR1 SGHRS, CDR2 YFSETQ. The CDR3 nucleotides read TGCGCCAGCAGCTTGTCCGGGACACCGCAAGAGACCCAGTACTTC. Translated: CASSLSGTPQETQYF.

V usage is TRBV6-6 and J usage is TRBJ2-7; TRBD1 agrees at 7 bases. V lost 4 bases to trimming and J lost 6 bases; unmatched junction nucleotides: 9. The CDR3 sequence is 14 residues long. Germline lookup yields CDR1 MNHNY and CDR2 SVGAGI (reference sequence). CDR3 bases: TGTGCCAGCAGTTCCCGACAGGGAGCTCTCGAGCAGTACTTC. Translating gives CASSSRQGALEQYF.

DNA for the CDR3: TGCAGCGGTATGACAGCTGAAGAGACCCAGTACTTC. Its translation: CSGMTAEETQYF. The V call is TRBV29-1, the J call TRBJ2-5; D is perhaps TRBD1 (5 bases). V gave up 7 bases and J gave up 3 bases, with 12 bases separating them. Germline CDR1 is SQVTM and CDR2 is ANQGSEA. The CDR3 length is 12 residues.

The chain uses TRBV3-1 (or the pseudogene TRBV3-2) and TRBJ2-5, with a tentative D call TRBD2 (6 bases). V was trimmed by 3 bases and J by 5 bases, leaving 10 bases between them. The CDR3 spans 13 residues. CDR1 is LGHDT and CDR2 is YNNKEL in the germline V gene (reference sequence). This CDR3 reads CASSHRGRETQYF. CDR3 coding DNA: TGTGCCAGCAGCCACAGAGGGAGGGAGACCCAGTACTTC.

The rearrangement uses TRBV7-9 and TRBJ1-2; D gene uncertain. Germline V gene lookup returns CDR1 SEHNR and CDR2 FQNEAQ (reference sequence). The CDR3 is 12 amino acids. Trimming removed 2 bases from V and 5 bases from J, with 6 bases in between. Here the CDR3 DNA reads TGTGCCAGCAGCTTACGAGTGTATGGCTACACCTTC. This codes for CASSLRVYGYTF.

The V and J genes are TRBV27 and TRBJ1-2; D is ambiguous. Germline V gene lookup returns CDR1 MNHEY and CDR2 SMNVEV (reference sequence). The CDR3 totals 15 residues. With 2 bases removed from V and 2 bases from J, the gap between germline ends came to 12 bases. The CDR3 coding sequence is TGTGCCAGCAGTTTAGAGGCCGAACCCAACTATGGCTACACCTTC. Translating gives CASSLEAEPNYGYTF.

This chain joins TRBV3-1 (or the pseudogene TRBV3-2) and TRBJ2-2; 12 positions agree with TRBD2. The junction had 10 bases not matched to a gene; V was cut back by 0 bases and J by 5 bases. The CDR3 contains 19 residues. Looked up from germline, CDR1 is LGHDT and CDR2 is YNNKEL (reference sequence). The CDR3: CASSQEWASGGAWTGELFF. The CDR3 nucleotides read TGTGCCAGCAGCCAAGAGTGGGCTAGCGGGGGGGCCTGGACCGGGGAGCTGTTTTTT.

The CDR3 reads CATNADRDTYEQYF. CDR3 in DNA: TGTGCCACTAACGCGGACAGGGACACCTACGAGCAGTACTTC. J is TRBJ2-7 and V is TRBV2; 8 bases are shared with TRBD1. Trimming removed 10 bases from V and 2 bases from J; junction bases left unmatched: 10. Germline lookup yields CDR1 SNHLY and CDR2 FYNNEI. The CDR3 is 14 amino acids.

The chain combines TRBV2 with TRBJ2-1; 16 nucleotides agree with TRBD2. The J segment lost 7 bases and the V segment lost 1 base, leaving 7 bases of the junction unmatched. This CDR3 spans 18 amino acids. Looked up from germline, CDR1 is SNHLY and CDR2 is FYNNEI. CDR3 protein: CASSEVPGLAGGSNEQFF. The DNA of the CDR3 is TGTGCCAGCAGTGAAGTCCCGGGACTAGCGGGGGGGTCGAATGAGCAGTTCTTC. Together with reference TRBV2 and TRBJ2-1, the CDR3 gives the full variable domain: EPEVTQTPSHQVTQMGQEVILRCVPISNHLYFYWYRQILGQKVEFLVSFYNNEISEKSEIFDDQFSVERPDGSNFTLKIRSTKLEDSAMYFCASSEVPGLAGGSNEQFFGPGTRLTVL.

The V call is TRBV7-2, the J call TRBJ2-3; D gene unclear. In germline, CDR1 is SGHTA, CDR2 FQGNSA. Trimming removed 1 base from V and 4 bases from J, with 9 bases in between. The CDR3 is made up of 14 amino acids. The CDR3 nucleotides are TGTGCCAGCAGCTTAGAGAGGCCGCCAGATACGCAGTATTTT. As protein: CASSLERPPDTQYF.

This clone was detected many times. This chain connects TRBV19 to TRBJ2-7; no firm D call. The CDR3 spans 14 residues. Per germline, CDR1 LNHDA and CDR2 SQIVND (reference sequence). V was trimmed by 5 bases and J by 4 bases, leaving 15 bases between them. The CDR3 DNA is TGTGCCAGTAGTTATGGTCGTGGCCTTTACGAGCAGTACTTC. It specifies CASSYGRGLYEQYF.

V gene TRBV6-1 combines with J gene TRBJ2-5; 7 positions match TRBD1. The length of the CDR3 is 17 residues. Germline CDR1 is MNHNS and CDR2 is SASEGT. V shed 3 bases and J 0 bases; nucleotides not matched to a gene: 10. CDR3 bases: TGTGCCAGCAGTGATTCCCCGGGACAGACCTACCAAGAGACCCAGTACTTC. Amino acid sequence: CASSDSPGQTYQETQYF.

The gene calls are TRBV28 and TRBJ1-1, with a possible D match to TRBD1 (5 bases). The CDR3 length is 13 residues. Germline-derived CDR1 and CDR2 are MDHEN and SYDVKM. The V gene lost 3 bases and the J gene lost 11 bases, with 16 bases spanning the gap. The CDR3 DNA reads TGTGCCAGCAGTTTGGGGCAGACCTTTGGGGCTTTCTTT. As protein: CASSLGQTFGAFF.

The chain is built from TRBV11-2 and TRBJ2-3; possibly TRBD2 for D (6 bases). V shed 10 bases and J shed 3 bases, with 20 bases lying between them. The CDR3 length is 15 residues. Germline lookup yields CDR1 SGHAT and CDR2 FQNNGV. CDR3 bases: TGTGCCACCCAGGAGGGGCGCCACGGGACAGATACGCAGTATTTT. As protein: CATQEGRHGTDTQYF.

This clone was seen more than once but under ten times. This chain connects TRBV29-1 to TRBJ2-7; 9 nucleotides line up with TRBD1. The CDR3 has 14 residues. The germline V gene has CDR1 SQVTM and CDR2 ANQGSEA. Trimming took 3 bases from V and 6 from J; bases not matched to a gene: 9. CDR3 residues: CSVETSTGGPEQYF. CDR3 nucleotides: TGCAGCGTTGAGACATCCACAGGGGGCCCCGAGCAGTACTTC.

This clone was recorded only once. The chain employs TRBV5-4 and TRBJ1-1; 7 bases fit TRBD1. V dropped 4 bases and J dropped 8; count of bases not matched to a gene: 17. The germline gives CDR1 SGHNT, CDR2 YYREEE (reference sequence). The CDR3 extends over 16 amino acids. The CDR3: CASSPGTDLTLEEAFF. The CDR3 nucleotides are TGTGCCAGCAGCCCCGGGACAGACTTAACACTGGAAGAAGCTTTCTTT.

The chain joins TRBV7-9 to TRBJ1-1, with a tentative D call TRBD1 (5 bases). Germline lookup yields CDR1 SEHNR and CDR2 FQNEAQ (reference sequence). V was pared by 1 base and J by 12 bases, with 12 bases between. CDR3 length equals 12 residues. CDR3 DNA: TGTGCCAGCAGCTTAGGGGGCCTCCACCCTTTCTTT. Its translation is CASSLGGLHPFF.

The sample holds a few counts of this clone. The V and J genes are TRBV14 and TRBJ1-2; D might be TRBD1 (5 bases). CDR1 is SGHDN and CDR2 is FVKESK in the germline V gene. There are 13 residues in the CDR3. The ends were cut back, 0 bases at V and 7 bases at J, with 9 bases in the middle. The CDR3 DNA reads TGTGCCAGCAGCCAAGATCTTGGGGCTGGCTACACCTTC. It translates to CASSQDLGAGYTF. Looking up the rest from reference TRBV14 and TRBJ1-2 gives the full variable domain: EAGVTQFPSHSVIEKGQTVTLRCDPISGHDNLYWYRRVMGKEIKFLLHFVKESKQDESGMPNNRFLAERTGGTYSTLKVQPAELEDSGVYFCASSQDLGAGYTFGSGTRLTVV.

The CDR3 DNA reads as TGTGCCAGCAGCAGTACTAGCGGGTCCAACGAGCAGTACTTC. The encoded protein is CASSSTSGSNEQYF. The genes are TRBV5-4 and TRBJ2-7; TRBD2 matches 9 bases. The V segment lost 4 bases and the J segment 5 bases; nucleotides outside the gene matches: 7. This CDR3 is 14 amino acids long. CDR1 and CDR2 from the germline V gene are SGHNT and YYREEE (reference sequence).

The chain is built from TRBV30 and TRBJ1-1; D not certain. Trimming left V 3 bases short and J 1 base short, with 6 bases between. The germline CDR1 and CDR2 sequences are GTSNPN and SVGIG (reference sequence). The length of the CDR3 is 12 residues. The CDR3 region is CAWRRGNTEAFF. DNA of the CDR3: TGTGCCTGGAGACGGGGGAACACTGAAGCTTTCTTT. The full variable domain, completed using reference TRBV30 and TRBJ1-1, is SQTIHQWPATLVQPVGSPLSLECTVEGTSNPNLYWYRQAAGRGLQLLFYSVGIGQISSEVPQNLSASRPQDRQFILSSKKLLLSDSGFYLCAWRRGNTEAFFGQGTRLTVV.